This T cell receptor (beta chain) was profiled in a study of Ad26.COV2.S vaccination and SARS-CoV-2 variants. Study observations and caveats: Measurements of TCR breadth and depth may have given underestimates of the total T cell responses.

On this clone itself: Antigen specificity is unknown.

TCRdb keeps only in-frame clones here, not all; method: immunoSEQ multiplex PCR. Seen here are 350,000 to 450,000 clones, roughly 84% observed once, and the top ten hold around 3.3%. CDR3 length equals 13 residues. The germline V and J ends were trimmed by 3 bases and 1 base, with 6 bases remaining between them. The germline gives CDR1 SEHNR, CDR2 FQNEAQ (reference sequence). Specified treatment: around 19 received Ad26.COV2.S at low or high dose, single or two shots; about 5 received placebo; per-sample allocation not given. Collection of samples fell on day 63 after the first vaccine or placebo injection. Aged 18-55 years, donor was enrolled in Boston in the early 2020s. An Ad26 vector expressing Wuhan-strain SARS-CoV-2 spike constituted the vaccine.

This sample comprised peripheral blood, obtained in a trial of Ad26.COV2.S vaccine versus placebo. The clonotype was recovered from a person between 18 and 65 years old who received the Ad26.COV2.S COVID-19 vaccine or a placebo. The chain couples TRBV7-9 to TRBJ1-2; the D is unclear. CDR3 in amino acids: CASSLDFNYGYTF. The DNA of the CDR3 is TGTGCCAGCAGCTTGGATTTTAACTATGGCTACACCTTC.